A selection of T cell receptor beta chains follows, all from one sample in a study of Ad26.COV2.S vaccination and SARS-CoV-2 variants. Produced via immunoSEQ multiplex PCR; TCRdb's table is partial and in-frame only. Of fewer than 400,000 clones listed, roughly 90% are singletons. The sample was peripheral blood, taken in a trial of Ad26.COV2.S vaccine versus placebo. These receptors were taken from a person between 18 and 65 years old who received the Ad26.COV2.S COVID-19 vaccine or a placebo. Both conserved end residues are part of each CDR3. A D gene is named only where the DNA matches it firmly. Only part of the rows carry a size: once, few, many, or a class if the clone is expanded.

j_call,d_call,clone_size,v_call,cdr3_nt,cdr3_aa
TRBJ2-5,-,-,TRBV9,TGTGCCAGCAGCAGTTCCCCGACAGTAAAAGAGACCCAGTACTTC,CASSSSPTVKETQYF
TRBJ2-5,TRBD2,once,TRBV28,TGTGCCAGCAGCTGGGGCCGGGGGGTCCAAGAGACCCAGTACTTC,CASSWGRGVQETQYF
TRBJ2-1,-,-,TRBV12-3/TRBV12-4,TGTGCCAGCAGTTTACATACGGGGGCCGAGCAGTTCTTC,CASSLHTGAEQFF
TRBJ2-7,TRBD2,-,TRBV4-1,TGCGCCAGCACGAGACAAGGGGGTTTAGCGGGACCCTACGAGCAGTACTTC,CASTRQGGLAGPYEQYF
TRBJ2-1,TRBD2,-,TRBV9,TGTGCCAGCAGCGTCTCAGCGGGAGGGAACGAGCAGTTCTTC,CASSVSAGGNEQFF
TRBJ2-7,TRBD1,-,TRBV7-9,TGTGCCAGCAGCCACGGACAGGGGGCGCGCGAGCAGTACTTC,CASSHGQGAREQYF
TRBJ2-3,-,-,TRBV5-6,TGTGCCAGCAGCGCCGGGGGCCCAGATACGCAGTATTTT,CASSAGGPDTQYF
TRBJ1-3,-,-,TRBV2,TGTGCCAGCAGTGATCGAGGGGCGCGTAACACCATATATTTT,CASSDRGARNTIYF
TRBJ2-2,TRBD2,-,TRBV11-3,TGTGCCAGCAGCTTATTATACGGACTAGCGGTTAACGGGGAGCTGTTTTTT,CASSLLYGLAVNGELFF
TRBJ2-3,-,-,TRBV11-3,TGTGCCAGCAGCTTACATCCAGGCGTCAGATTAACAGATACGCAGTATTTT,CASSLHPGVRLTDTQYF
TRBJ2-3,-,-,TRBV5-1,TGCGCCAGCAGCTTGGGAGGGACCACAGATACGCAGTATTTT,CASSLGGTTDTQYF
TRBJ2-2,-,-,TRBV5-1,TGCGCCAGCAGTGGTCGGGGTCGAGGTTACACCGGGGAGCTGTTTTTT,CASSGRGRGYTGELFF
TRBJ2-2,TRBD2,-,TRBV7-8,TGTGCCAGCAGCCAAGGACTAGCGGGAGTCGGGGAGCTGTTTTTT,CASSQGLAGVGELFF
TRBJ2-7,-,-,TRBV21-1,TGTGCCAGCAGCAAGTACAGGGCCTACGAGCAGTACTTC,CASSKYRAYEQYF
TRBJ1-2,-,-,TRBV6-6,TGTGCCAGCAGTTACGGCCAAAGACTGGATGGCTACACCTTC,CASSYGQRLDGYTF
TRBJ2-3,-,-,TRBV20-1,TGCAGTGCTAGAGACACAGATACGCAGTATTTT,CSARDTDTQYF